What follows are 2 T cell receptor beta chains derived from one specimen sequenced in a study of blood T cell repertoires in COVID-19. Some clones are missing from TCRdb's copy, which holds only in-frame ones; the method was immunoSEQ multiplex PCR. The sample has under 50,000 clones, more than 75% seen once. What was sequenced was peripheral blood. These receptor sequences come from a man between 65 and 85 years old with active COVID-19.

This chain joins TRBV7-9 and TRBJ2-1, with 8 bases that match TRBD2. The CDR3 runs 15 residues. V was pared by 5 bases and J by 9 bases, with 12 bases of the junction left unmatched. From germline, CDR1 is SEHNR and CDR2 FQNEAQ (reference sequence). The DNA of the CDR3 is TGTGCCAGCAGCCCCCGGGGACTAGGCGGAGGTGAGCAGTTCTTC. This translates into CASSPRGLGGGEQFF.

V is TRBV28 and J is TRBJ2-1; unclear D gene. The CDR3 is 16 residues long. V shed 6 bases and J shed 2 bases, with 17 bases lying between them. Germline loops: CDR1 MDHEN, CDR2 SYDVKM. This CDR3 is CASSHSLGLAYNEQFF. The CDR3 region has the DNA TGTGCCAGCAGCCACTCTCTCGGTCTAGCCTACAATGAGCAGTTCTTC. The entire variable domain, with the rest obtained from reference TRBV28 and TRBJ2-1, is as follows: DVKVTQSSRYLVKRTGEKVFLECVQDMDHENMFWYRQDPGLGLRLIYFSYDVKMKEKGDIPEGYSVSREKKERFSLILESASTNQTSMYLCASSHSLGLAYNEQFFGPGTRLTVL.